The 30 T cell receptor beta chains below all came from one sample that was sequenced in a study of response to subunit inactivated influenza vaccine. TCRdb re-called the RT-PCR reads with MiXCR, one entry per CDR3 protein. The sample records some 540,000 distinct CDR3 sequences, approximately 22% being singletons. This sample also appeared in a second study, on T cells expressing NK-cell markers. As reported in that work: Generation of TCR beta cDNA was performed by 5'RACE template switching incorporating UMIs.

The sample consisted of CD4+ T cells sorted from PBMCs, taken 11 to 12 days after vaccination. These TCRs come from a man aged 50 or older who received an inactivated influenza vaccine.

This clonotype was seen at least ten times. The rearrangement uses TRBV29-1 and TRBJ2-4; TRBD1 matches at 8 bases. CDR1 is SQVTM and CDR2 is ANQGSEA in the germline V gene. The CDR3 has 15 residues. V was clipped by 3 bases and J by 0 bases; unmatched bases: 4. CDR3 coding DNA: TGCAGCGTTGAGCAGGGGGCCACAGCCAAAAACATTCAGTACTTC. It specifies CSVEQGATAKNIQYF.

The rearrangement joins TRBV11-1 to TRBJ2-7, with TRBD1 matching over 7 bases. Losses at the gene ends were 5 bases for V and 5 bases for J; bases not matched to a gene: 12. Per germline, CDR1 SGHAT and CDR2 FQDESV (reference sequence). This CDR3 is 15 amino acids long. The CDR3 protein is CASSPRGGTGDEQYF. CDR3 DNA: TGTGCCAGCAGCCCCCGTGGGGGAACAGGGGACGAGCAGTACTTC.

This clonotype appeared a few times. The chain couples TRBV2 to TRBJ2-3; 11 bases line up with TRBD1. Germline-derived CDR1 and CDR2 are SNHLY and FYNNEI. The CDR3 runs 15 residues. Trimming at V came to 6 bases and at J to 7 bases, leaving 9 bases not matched to a gene. The CDR3: CASRNPGQGGNTQYF. CDR3 nucleotides: TGTGCCAGCAGGAACCCGGGACAGGGGGGGAATACGCAGTATTTT.

The genes are TRBV10-2 and TRBJ1-1; D is undetermined. V was cut by 5 bases and J by 1 base, with 17 bases left in between. The CDR3 is 16 residues long. Germline values: CDR1 WSHSY, CDR2 SAAADI. The CDR3 is CASSFTQAGANTEAFF. The CDR3 DNA follows: TGCGCCAGCAGTTTTACCCAGGCAGGAGCGAACACTGAAGCTTTCTTT.

The rearrangement joins TRBV12-3 or TRBV12-4 to TRBJ2-5; D possibly matches TRBD1 or TRBD2 (5 bases each). The CDR3 extends over 14 amino acids. V lost 3 bases and J lost 4, with 12 bases in between. The CDR3 nucleotides read TGTGCCAGCAGTTTGAGTACGGGGACAGAGACCCAGTACTTC. This encodes CASSLSTGTETQYF.

This clonotype turned up a few times. This rearrangement joins TRBV11-2 to TRBJ2-1, with D possibly being TRBD1 or TRBD2 (5 bases each). The CDR3 covers 16 residues. CDR1 and CDR2 from the germline V gene are SGHAT and FQNNGV. Trimming removed 5 bases from V and 4 bases from J, with 18 bases in between. CDR3 sequence (DNA): TGTGCCAGCAGCCCGGGGACCTCCCCTCAGTACAATGAGCAGTTCTTC. As protein: CASSPGTSPQYNEQFF.

This chain joins TRBV4-1 and TRBJ1-5; D ambiguous. The CDR3 is 17 residues long. V gave up 0 bases and J gave up 0 bases, with 12 bases separating them. The germline gives CDR1 MGHRA, CDR2 YSYEKL. This CDR3 is CASSQDAGSNSNQPQHF. The CDR3 DNA is TGCGCCAGCAGCCAAGATGCGGGCTCCAATAGCAATCAGCCCCAGCATTTT.

The chain has TRBV20-1 and TRBJ1-5; 9 bases match TRBD1. CDR3 size: 13 residues. Germline-derived CDR1 and CDR2 are DFQATT and SNEGSKA (reference sequence). The ends lost 6 bases at V and 5 bases at J; junction bases unmatched: 5. This CDR3 is CSAPGQGHQPQHF. For the CDR3, the DNA is TGCAGTGCCCCGGGACAGGGTCATCAGCCCCAGCATTTT.

This sequence joins TRBV7-3 and TRBJ2-1; D remains ambiguous. V lost 2 bases and J lost 0, with 14 bases in between. Per germline, CDR1 SGHTA and CDR2 FQGTGA. This CDR3 is built from 17 residues. The CDR3 protein is CASSLRRTVSSYNEQFF. CDR3 nucleotide sequence: TGTGCCAGCAGCTTACGCAGGACGGTTAGCTCCTACAATGAGCAGTTCTTC.

This clonotype was seen a handful of times. This sequence joins TRBV6-5 and TRBJ1-1; TRBD1 matches 11 bases. Unmatched junction bases numbered 7, after V lost 4 bases and J lost 12 bases. This CDR3 region has 13 residues. CDR1 is MNHEY, CDR2 SVGAGI, per germline. CDR3 loop: CASSSRDRGLPFF. The CDR3, as DNA: TGTGCCAGCAGTTCCCGGGACAGGGGGTTGCCTTTCTTT.

This sequence joins TRBV2 and TRBJ2-1; 12 nucleotides match TRBD1. This CDR3 region has 15 residues. CDR1 and CDR2 (germline): SNHLY, FYNNEI. V shed 5 bases, J shed 8 bases, and the junction held 7 bases outside the gene matches. DNA of the CDR3: TGTGCCAGCAGTTTCGGGACAGGGGGCGCATATGAGCAGTTCTTC. It translates to CASSFGTGGAYEQFF.

This clonotype has just a few counts. The rearrangement uses TRBV3-1 and TRBJ2-4; D possibly matches TRBD1 or TRBD2 (5 bases each). Germline V lookup: CDR1 LGHDT, CDR2 YNNKEL (reference sequence). V gave up 6 bases and J gave up 5 bases, with 11 bases separating them. This CDR3 contains 13 residues. This CDR3 is CASSRDHQNIQYF. DNA of the CDR3: TGTGCCAGCAGTAGGGACCATCAAAACATTCAGTACTTC. Using reference TRBV3-1 and TRBJ2-4 for the parts outside the CDR3, the full variable domain is DTAVSQTPKYLVTQMGNDKSIKCEQNLGHDTMYWYKQDSKKFLKIMFSYNNKELIINETVPNRFSPKSPDKAHLNLHINSLELGDSAVYFCASSRDHQNIQYFGAGTRLSVL.

The rearrangement links TRBV20-1 to TRBJ1-6; D ambiguous. Trimming left V 1 base short and J 4 bases short, with 8 bases between. This CDR3 is built from 14 residues. The germline V gene has CDR1 DFQATT and CDR2 SNEGSKA (reference sequence). The CDR3 spells CSARGAGYNSPLHF. The CDR3 coding sequence is TGCAGTGCTAGAGGGGCGGGTTATAATTCACCCCTCCACTTT.

V gene TRBV7-2 combines with J gene TRBJ2-5, with a possible D match to TRBD2 (5 bases). Germline values: CDR1 SGHTA, CDR2 FQGNSA. Trimming took off 0 bases at V and 5 bases at J, with 10 bases between the two ends. The CDR3 is 14 amino acids. The CDR3 coding sequence is TGTGCCAGCAGCTTAGCGCGGGCTAGCGAGACCCAGTACTTC. Protein sequence: CASSLARASETQYF. Together with reference TRBV7-2 and TRBJ2-5, the CDR3 gives the full variable domain: GAGVSQSPSNKVTEKGKDVELRCDPISGHTALYWYRQSLGQGLEFLIYFQGNSAPDKSGLPSDRFSAERTGGSVSTLTIQRTQQEDSAVYLCASSLARASETQYFGPGTRLLVL.

The genes are TRBV10-3 and TRBJ2-6; either TRBD1 or TRBD2 may fit D (5 bases each). Looked up from germline, CDR1 is ENHRY and CDR2 is SYGVKD. Trimming pared 1 base from V and 1 base from J, leaving 17 bases between. CDR3 length: 19 residues. CDR3 DNA: TGTGCCATCAGTGAGTTTCCCGGGACGGAGAAGTCTGGGGCCAACGTCCTGACTTTC. Encoded protein: CAISEFPGTEKSGANVLTF.

This clonotype has just a few counts. CDR3 residues: CAWSSAGAPYEQYF. In DNA form, the CDR3 reads TGTGCCTGGAGTTCTGCAGGGGCTCCCTACGAGCAGTACTTC. This chain uses TRBV30 with TRBJ2-7; perhaps TRBD1 as D (6 bases). Germline V gene lookup returns CDR1 GTSNPN and CDR2 SVGIG (reference sequence). V was pared by 2 bases and J by 2 bases, with 13 bases between. This CDR3 is 14 amino acids long.

This clonotype was observed many times. The chain has TRBV12-3 or TRBV12-4 and TRBJ1-1, with 11 positions matching TRBD1. This CDR3 contains 13 residues. J gave up 4 bases and V 8 bases, and 3 bases lay outside the gene matches. In DNA, the CDR3 is TGTGCCAGCGGAGGGACAGGGGGCACTGAAGCTTTCTTT. This translates into CASGGTGGTEAFF.

CDR3 loop: CASSPSTGANIYGYTF. CDR3 bases: TGTGCCAGCAGCCCTTCGACAGGGGCCAATATCTATGGCTACACCTTC. The V gene is TRBV4-2, the J gene TRBJ1-2, with TRBD1 matching over 8 bases. The CDR3 totals 16 residues. V trimming: 4 bases; J trimming: 4 bases; junction bases outside the gene matches: 11. Germline V lookup: CDR1 LGHNA, CDR2 YNFKEQ.

This clonotype was seen a handful of times. This chain connects TRBV7-9 to TRBJ2-7; perhaps TRBD2 as D (5 bases). The ends were cut back, 5 bases at V and 3 bases at J, with 14 bases in the middle. CDR3 length equals 14 residues. The germline V gene encodes CDR1 SEHNR and CDR2 FQNEAQ (reference sequence). The CDR3 bases are TGTGCCAGCAGCACCCCGGCGGGTGTCTACGAGCAGTACTTC. Its translation: CASSTPAGVYEQYF.

The chain has TRBV7-2 and TRBJ1-1; 8 nucleotides line up with TRBD1. From germline, CDR1 is SGHTA and CDR2 FQGNSA. V dropped 2 bases and J dropped 5; count of bases not matched to a gene: 7. The CDR3 runs 15 residues. CDR3 DNA: TGTGCCAGCAGCTTACAGGACAGGGTAGGAACTGAAGCTTTCTTT. This encodes CASSLQDRVGTEAFF.

This clonotype has only a few counts. The rearrangement joins TRBV20-1 to TRBJ2-3; no reliable D call. Germline values: CDR1 DFQATT, CDR2 SNEGSKA (reference sequence). The CDR3 is 12 amino acids. V dropped 6 bases and J dropped 7 bases, with 14 bases sitting between them. CDR3 amino acids: CSAAVQEHTQYF. In DNA, the CDR3 is TGCAGTGCCGCCGTCCAGGAGCATACGCAGTATTTT.

This clonotype turned up a few times. The chain recombines TRBV4-2 with TRBJ2-7; TRBD2 matches 11 bases. CDR1 is LGHNA and CDR2 is YNFKEQ in the germline V gene. V was pared by 0 bases and J by 6 bases, with 7 bases of the junction left unmatched. The CDR3 covers 16 residues. The CDR3 reads CASSQEDWLAGGEQYF. The DNA of the CDR3 is TGTGCCAGCAGCCAAGAGGACTGGCTAGCGGGGGGCGAGCAGTACTTC.

In DNA, the CDR3 is TGCGCCAGCAGCCAGGGGGGACAGGGAATTCAGCCCCAGCATTTT. Translation: CASSQGGQGIQPQHF. The chain joins TRBV4-1 to TRBJ1-5; 9 positions match TRBD1. With V trimmed by 3 bases and J by 6 bases, 6 bases remained unmatched. Per germline, CDR1 MGHRA and CDR2 YSYEKL. This CDR3 has 15 residues.

This clonotype was found many times. The J gene is TRBJ2-1, the V gene TRBV18, with a weak D call TRBD2 (6 bases). Trimming removed 0 bases from V and 4 bases from J, with 13 bases in between. The CDR3 totals 16 residues. Germline CDR1 reads KGHSH; CDR2 reads LQKENI. The CDR3 reads CASSPPMAGPYNEQFF. CDR3 in DNA: TGTGCCAGCTCACCACCGATGGCGGGGCCTTACAATGAGCAGTTCTTC.

The V and J genes are TRBV20-1 and TRBJ2-7, with D perhaps TRBD2 (6 bases). The CDR3 totals 14 residues. CDR1 is DFQATT and CDR2 is SNEGSKA in the germline V gene (reference sequence). With 6 bases removed from V and 7 bases from J, the gap between germline ends came to 22 bases. CDR3 protein: CSAVKISGEGEQYF. CDR3 sequence (DNA): TGCAGTGCAGTCAAAATTTCGGGGGAAGGTGAGCAGTACTTC.

There are a few counts of this clonotype. The chain employs TRBV28 and TRBJ1-4; the D gene is possibly TRBD1 (6 bases). Germline CDR1 is MDHEN and CDR2 is SYDVKM. Trimming took off 7 bases at V and 3 bases at J, with 18 bases between the two ends. The CDR3 loop spans 16 amino acids. Written as DNA, the CDR3 is TGTGCCAGCAATACTAAATACACAGGGTCTAATGAAAAACTGTTTTTT. As protein: CASNTKYTGSNEKLFF.

This clonotype was recorded a few times. V gene TRBV10-3 combines with J gene TRBJ1-2; D is perhaps TRBD1 (6 bases). The CDR3 loop spans 12 amino acids. Germline V gene lookup returns CDR1 ENHRY and CDR2 SYGVKD. V shed 7 bases and J shed 8 bases, with 14 bases lying between them. CDR3 DNA sequence: TGTGCCATCAATCGGGGGGCGAGCGGCTACACCTTC. Encoded protein: CAINRGASGYTF.

This clonotype occurred once. This sequence joins TRBV9 and TRBJ2-5; 10 nucleotides line up with TRBD2. The germline gives CDR1 SGDLS, CDR2 YYNGEE. The CDR3 loop spans 15 amino acids. V lost 2 bases to trimming and J lost 1 base; unmatched junction nucleotides: 2. As DNA, the CDR3 is TGTGCCAGCAGCGTCCTAGCGGGAGTCCAAGAGACCCAGTACTTC. Protein sequence: CASSVLAGVQETQYF.

This clonotype was observed a handful of times. J is TRBJ2-7 and V is TRBV4-1; D gene uncertain. The CDR3 runs 14 residues. CDR1 and CDR2 (germline): MGHRA, YSYEKL. V was cut by 3 bases and J by 2 bases, with 11 bases left in between. CDR3 amino acids: CASSQSLGAYEQYF. Written as DNA, the CDR3 is TGCGCCAGCAGCCAGTCCCTTGGGGCCTACGAGCAGTACTTC.

CDR3 residues: CASSPRPLAVRFSSYEQYF. The CDR3 nucleotides are TGTGCCAGCTCACCAAGGCCACTAGCGGTTCGATTCAGCTCCTACGAGCAGTACTTC. The chain combines TRBV18 with TRBJ2-7; 8 bases are a match to TRBD2. The CDR3 runs to 19 residues. CDR1 and CDR2 from the germline V gene are KGHSH and LQKENI. V dropped 2 bases and J dropped 0; count of bases not matched to a gene: 15.